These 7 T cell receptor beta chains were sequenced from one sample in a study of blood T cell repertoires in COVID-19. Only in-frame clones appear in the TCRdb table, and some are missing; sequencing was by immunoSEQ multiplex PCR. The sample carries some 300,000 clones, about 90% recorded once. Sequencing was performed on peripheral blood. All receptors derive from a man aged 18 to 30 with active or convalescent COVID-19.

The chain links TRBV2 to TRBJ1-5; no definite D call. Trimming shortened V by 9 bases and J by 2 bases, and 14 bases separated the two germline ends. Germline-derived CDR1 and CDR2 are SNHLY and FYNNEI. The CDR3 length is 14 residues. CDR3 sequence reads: CASTGRGGNQPQHF. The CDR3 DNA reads TGTGCCAGTACTGGACGCGGGGGCAATCAGCCCCAGCATTTT. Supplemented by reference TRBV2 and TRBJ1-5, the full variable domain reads EPEVTQTPSHQVTQMGQEVILRCVPISNHLYFYWYRQILGQKVEFLVSFYNNEISEKSEIFDDQFSVERPDGSNFTLKIRSTKLEDSAMYFCASTGRGGNQPQHFGDGTRLSIL.

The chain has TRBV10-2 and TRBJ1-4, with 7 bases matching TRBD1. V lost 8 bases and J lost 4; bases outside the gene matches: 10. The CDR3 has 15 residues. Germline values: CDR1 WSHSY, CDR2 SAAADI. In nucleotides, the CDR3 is TGCGCCAGCGCACACCGGGACAGCTTTAATGAAAAACTGTTTTTT. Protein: CASAHRDSFNEKLFF.

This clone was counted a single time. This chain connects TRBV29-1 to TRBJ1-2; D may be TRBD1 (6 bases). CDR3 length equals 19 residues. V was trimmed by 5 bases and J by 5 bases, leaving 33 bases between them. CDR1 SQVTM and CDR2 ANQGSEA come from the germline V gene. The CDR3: CSVIDRFRSWDSVRYGYTF. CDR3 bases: TGCAGCGTTATAGACAGGTTTCGTTCCTGGGATAGCGTACGGTATGGCTACACCTTC.

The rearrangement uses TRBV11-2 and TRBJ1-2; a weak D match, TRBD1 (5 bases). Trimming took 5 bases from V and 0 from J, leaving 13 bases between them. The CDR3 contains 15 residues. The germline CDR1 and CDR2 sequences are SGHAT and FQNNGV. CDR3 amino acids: CASSLDIAPNYGYTF. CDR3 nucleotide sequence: TGTGCCAGCAGCCTGGACATCGCCCCTAACTATGGCTACACCTTC.

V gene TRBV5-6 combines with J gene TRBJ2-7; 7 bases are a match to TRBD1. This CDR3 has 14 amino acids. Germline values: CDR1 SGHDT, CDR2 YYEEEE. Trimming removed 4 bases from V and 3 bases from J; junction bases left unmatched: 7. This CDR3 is CASSTTGSFYEQYF. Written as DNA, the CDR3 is TGTGCCAGCAGCACGACAGGGTCTTTCTACGAGCAGTACTTC.

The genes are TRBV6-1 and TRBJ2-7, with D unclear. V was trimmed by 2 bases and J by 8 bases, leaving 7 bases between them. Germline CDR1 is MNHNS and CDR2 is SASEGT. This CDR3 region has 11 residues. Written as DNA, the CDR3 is TGTGCCAGCAGTGAAACTTTCAAGCAGTACTTC. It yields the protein CASSETFKQYF.

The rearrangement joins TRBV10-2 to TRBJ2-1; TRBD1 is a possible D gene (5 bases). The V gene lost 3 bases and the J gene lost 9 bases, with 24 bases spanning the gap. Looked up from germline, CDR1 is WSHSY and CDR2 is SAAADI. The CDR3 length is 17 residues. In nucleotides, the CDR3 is TGCGCCAGCAGTGAAAGGATAGGGCGATTGGGGCATGGTGAGCAGTTCTTC. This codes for CASSERIGRLGHGEQFF.